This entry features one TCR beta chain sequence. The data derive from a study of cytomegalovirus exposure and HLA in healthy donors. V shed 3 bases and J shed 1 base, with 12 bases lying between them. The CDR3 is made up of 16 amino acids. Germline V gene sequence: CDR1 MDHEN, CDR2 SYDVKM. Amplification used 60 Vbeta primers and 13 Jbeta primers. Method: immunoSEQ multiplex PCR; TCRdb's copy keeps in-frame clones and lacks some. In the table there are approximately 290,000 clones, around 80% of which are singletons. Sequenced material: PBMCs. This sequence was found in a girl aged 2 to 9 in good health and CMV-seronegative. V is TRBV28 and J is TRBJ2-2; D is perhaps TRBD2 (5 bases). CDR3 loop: CASSFVAGRNTGELFF. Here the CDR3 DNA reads TGTGCCAGCAGTTTTGTGGCGGGCAGGAACACCGGGGAGCTGTTTTTT.